This TCR beta chain appears in the sequencing data of a study of T-cell reconstitution after alpha-beta-depleted transplantation in children. Findings and limits, study-wide: Some patients' high day-60 TCRbeta diversity was attributed to recipient cells surviving conditioning. Most T-cell counts and diversity one year after the transplant came from T cells that were newly produced.

Unique molecular identifiers were used in preparing the TCRbeta library. TCRdb reanalysed the PCR reads using MiXCR and keeps one entry per CDR3 protein. The table records roughly 120,000 distinct CDR3 sequences, about 9.4% of them present only once. Comments on this clonotype: Its antigen is unknown.

The germline CDR1 and CDR2 sequences are LNHDA and SQIVND (reference sequence). The length of the CDR3 is 12 residues. V lost 8 bases and J 4 bases, leaving 8 bases between the germline ends. The sample was PBMCs, taken before TCRalphabeta/CD19-depleted stem cell transplant. The sequence was obtained from a boy between 2 and 15 years old with acute lymphoblastic leukemia, due to receive a stem cell transplant. The rearrangement joins TRBV19 to TRBJ2-2, with D unresolved. CDR3 DNA sequence: TGTGCCAGTTTGCGTGGCACCGGGGAGCTGTTTTTT. This encodes CASLRGTGELFF.